The sequence of this TCR beta chain was determined in a study of blood T cell repertoires in COVID-19. Study details: The United States, Italy and Spain provided the acute and convalescent COVID-19 samples.

This clone was counted between two and nine times. The CDR3 sequence is 11 residues long. Trimming took off 7 bases at V and 8 bases at J, with 11 bases between the two ends. Residents of approximately 25 US areas, aged about 18 to 89 years, made up the participants. Participant-given clinical history determined each cohort assignment. Produced via immunoSEQ multiplex PCR; TCRdb's table is partial and in-frame only. The sample includes some 460,000 clones, 70% to 90% of them seen just once. The V gene is TRBV12-3 or TRBV12-4, the J gene TRBJ1-2; D not resolved. This clonotype was sampled from a woman between 18 and 30 years old with acute COVID-19. The material sequenced was PBMCs or T cells enriched from blood (not recorded which). The CDR3 coding sequence is TGTGCCAGCACCTTGTCGGGGGGCTACACCTTC. As protein: CASTLSGGYTF.